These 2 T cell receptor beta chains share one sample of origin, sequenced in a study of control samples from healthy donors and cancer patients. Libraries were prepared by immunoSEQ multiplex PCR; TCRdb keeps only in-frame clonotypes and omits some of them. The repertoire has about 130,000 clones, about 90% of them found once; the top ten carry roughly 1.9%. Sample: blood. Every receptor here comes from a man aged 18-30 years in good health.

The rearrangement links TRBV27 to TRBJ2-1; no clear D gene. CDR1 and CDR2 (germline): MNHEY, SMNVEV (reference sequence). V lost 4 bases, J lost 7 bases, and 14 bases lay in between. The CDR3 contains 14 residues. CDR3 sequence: CASSSSRLANEQFF. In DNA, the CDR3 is TGTGCCAGCAGTTCCTCTCGATTAGCAAATGAGCAGTTCTTC.

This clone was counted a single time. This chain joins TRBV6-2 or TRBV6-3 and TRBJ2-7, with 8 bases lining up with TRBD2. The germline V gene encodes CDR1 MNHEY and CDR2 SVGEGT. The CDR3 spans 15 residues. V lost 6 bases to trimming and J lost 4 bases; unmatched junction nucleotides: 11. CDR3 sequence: CASSPGGTSGYEQYF. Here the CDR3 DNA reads TGTGCCAGCAGCCCCGGTGGTACTAGCGGATACGAGCAGTACTTC.